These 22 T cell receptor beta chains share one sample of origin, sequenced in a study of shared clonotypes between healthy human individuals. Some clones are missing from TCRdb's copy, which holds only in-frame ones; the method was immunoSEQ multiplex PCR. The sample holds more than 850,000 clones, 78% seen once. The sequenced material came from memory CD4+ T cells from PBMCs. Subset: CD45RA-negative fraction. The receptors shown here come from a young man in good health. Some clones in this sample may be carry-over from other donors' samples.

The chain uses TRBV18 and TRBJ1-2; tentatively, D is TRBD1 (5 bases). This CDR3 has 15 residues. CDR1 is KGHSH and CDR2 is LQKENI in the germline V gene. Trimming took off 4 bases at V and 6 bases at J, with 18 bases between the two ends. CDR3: CASSLVGPSYDGYTF. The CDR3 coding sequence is TGTGCCAGCTCACTGGTGGGACCCAGCTATGATGGCTACACCTTC. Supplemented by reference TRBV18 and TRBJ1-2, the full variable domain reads NAGVMQNPRHLVRRRGQEARLRCSPMKGHSHVYWYRQLPEEGLKFMVYLQKENIIDESGMPKERFSAEFPKEGPSILRIQQVVRGDSAAYFCASSLVGPSYDGYTFGSGTRLTVV.

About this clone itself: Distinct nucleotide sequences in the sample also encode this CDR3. In DNA, the CDR3 is TGCGCCAGCAGCTTGCTGGCGGGGAACACCGGGGAGCTGTTTTTT. Its translation: CASSLLAGNTGELFF. The chain carries TRBV5-1 and TRBJ2-2; D perhaps matches TRBD2 (5 bases). CDR3 length: 15 residues. Germline V gives CDR1 SGHRS, CDR2 YFSETQ. V lost 1 base, J lost 1 base, and 8 bases lay in between.

This chain's CDR3 is CASSYRGAGRETQYF. The CDR3 DNA reads TGTGCCAGCAGCTACAGAGGCGCCGGTAGGGAGACCCAGTACTTC. The V and J genes are TRBV28 and TRBJ2-5; D ambiguous. V was trimmed by 6 bases and J by 5 bases, leaving 19 bases between them. This CDR3 comprises 15 residues. Germline CDR1 MDHEN, CDR2 SYDVKM.

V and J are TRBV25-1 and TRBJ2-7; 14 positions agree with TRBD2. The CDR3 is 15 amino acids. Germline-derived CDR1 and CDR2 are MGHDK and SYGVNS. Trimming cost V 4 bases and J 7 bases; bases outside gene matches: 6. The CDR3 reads CASSAPGTSGSEQYF. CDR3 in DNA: TGTGCCAGCAGTGCCCCCGGGACTAGCGGGAGTGAGCAGTACTTC.

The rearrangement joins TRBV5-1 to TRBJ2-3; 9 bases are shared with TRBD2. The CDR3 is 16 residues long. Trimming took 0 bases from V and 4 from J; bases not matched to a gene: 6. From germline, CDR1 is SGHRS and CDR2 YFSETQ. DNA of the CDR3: TGCGCCAGCAGCTTGGAGGTAGCGGGAGTAGCAGATACGCAGTATTTT. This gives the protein CASSLEVAGVADTQYF.

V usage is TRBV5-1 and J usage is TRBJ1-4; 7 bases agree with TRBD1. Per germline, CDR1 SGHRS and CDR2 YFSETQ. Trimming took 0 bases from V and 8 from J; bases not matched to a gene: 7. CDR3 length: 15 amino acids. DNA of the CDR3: TGCGCCAGCAGCTTGGACGGACAGGAGGGAGAAAAACTGTTTTTT. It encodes CASSLDGQEGEKLFF.

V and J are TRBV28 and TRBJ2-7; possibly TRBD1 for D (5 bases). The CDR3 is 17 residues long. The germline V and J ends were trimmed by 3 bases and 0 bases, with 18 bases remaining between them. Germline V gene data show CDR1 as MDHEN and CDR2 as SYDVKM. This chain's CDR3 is CASSFSPGRQSSYEQYF. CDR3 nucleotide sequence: TGTGCCAGCAGTTTTTCCCCCGGTCGACAGAGCTCCTACGAGCAGTACTTC.

CDR3 in amino acids: CASSESTSTDTQYF. The CDR3, as DNA: TGCGCCAGCAGTGAGTCTACTAGCACAGATACGCAGTATTTT. The chain recombines TRBV10-1 with TRBJ2-3, with D uncertain. The CDR3 totals 14 residues. Deletions cut 0 bases from V and 0 bases from J, with 4 bases between. Per germline, CDR1 WNHNN and CDR2 SYGVQD (reference sequence).

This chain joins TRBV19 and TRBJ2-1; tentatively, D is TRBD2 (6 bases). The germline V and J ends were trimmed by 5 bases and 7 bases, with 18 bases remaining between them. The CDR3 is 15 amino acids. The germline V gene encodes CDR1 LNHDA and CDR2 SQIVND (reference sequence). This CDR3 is CASSYGGVVGNEQFF. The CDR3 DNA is TGTGCCAGTAGTTACGGGGGAGTGGTGGGGAATGAGCAGTTCTTC.

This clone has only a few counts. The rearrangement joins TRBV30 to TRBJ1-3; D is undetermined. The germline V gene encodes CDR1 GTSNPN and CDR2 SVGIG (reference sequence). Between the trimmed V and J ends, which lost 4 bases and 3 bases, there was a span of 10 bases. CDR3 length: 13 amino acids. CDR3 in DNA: TGTGCCTGGACCAAGGTCCTTGGAAACACCATATATTTT. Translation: CAWTKVLGNTIYF.

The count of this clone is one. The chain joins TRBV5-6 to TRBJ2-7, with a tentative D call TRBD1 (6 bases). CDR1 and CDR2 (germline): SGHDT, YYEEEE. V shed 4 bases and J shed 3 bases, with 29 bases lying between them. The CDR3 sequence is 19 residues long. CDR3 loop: CASSRNRVPVWRSHYEQYF. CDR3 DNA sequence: TGTGCCAGCAGCCGGAACAGGGTTCCAGTCTGGAGGTCCCACTACGAGCAGTACTTC.

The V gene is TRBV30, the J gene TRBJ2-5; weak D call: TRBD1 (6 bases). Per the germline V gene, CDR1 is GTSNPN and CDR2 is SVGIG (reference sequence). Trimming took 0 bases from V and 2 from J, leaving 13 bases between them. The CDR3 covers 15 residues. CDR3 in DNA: TGTGCCTGGAGTGTAGGTGGGGGCCTTCAAGAGACCCAGTACTTC. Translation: CAWSVGGGLQETQYF.

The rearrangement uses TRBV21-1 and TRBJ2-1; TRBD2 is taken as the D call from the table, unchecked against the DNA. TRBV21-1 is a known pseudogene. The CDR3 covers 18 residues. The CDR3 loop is CASSKALRQGGTENEQFF. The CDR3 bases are TGTGCCAGCAGCAAAGCGCTGAGGCAGGGAGGGACCGAAAATGAGCAGTTCTTC.

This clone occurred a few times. CDR3 residues: CASRPVAGRQNIQYF. The CDR3 bases are TGTGCCAGCAGGCCCGTAGCGGGCCGACAGAACATTCAGTACTTC. V and J are TRBV11-2 and TRBJ2-4; 7 bases are shared with TRBD2. Trimming cost V 6 bases and J 7 bases; bases outside gene matches: 12. In germline, CDR1 is SGHAT, CDR2 FQNNGV. This CDR3 has 15 residues.

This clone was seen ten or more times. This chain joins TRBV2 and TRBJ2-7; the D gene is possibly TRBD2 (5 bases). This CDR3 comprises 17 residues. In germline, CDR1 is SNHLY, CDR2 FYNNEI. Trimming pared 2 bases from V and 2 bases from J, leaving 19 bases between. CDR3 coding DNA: TGTGCCAGCAGTGAATTGGTAGTGGTTACCGGGACCTACGAGCAGTACTTC. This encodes CASSELVVVTGTYEQYF.

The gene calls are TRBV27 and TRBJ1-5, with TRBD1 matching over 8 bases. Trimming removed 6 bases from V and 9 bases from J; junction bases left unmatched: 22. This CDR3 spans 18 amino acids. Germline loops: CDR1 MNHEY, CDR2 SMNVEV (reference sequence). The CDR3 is CASRKTGTGLPEEGPQHF. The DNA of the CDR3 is TGTGCCAGCAGGAAAACCGGGACAGGTCTTCCCGAGGAGGGGCCCCAGCATTTT.

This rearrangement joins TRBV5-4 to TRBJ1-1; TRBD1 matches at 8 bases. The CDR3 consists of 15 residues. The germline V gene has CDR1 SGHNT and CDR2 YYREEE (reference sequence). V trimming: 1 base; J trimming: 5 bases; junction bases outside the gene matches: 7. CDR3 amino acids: CASSLSGRGLTEAFF. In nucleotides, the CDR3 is TGTGCCAGCAGCTTGTCGGGCAGGGGGCTTACTGAAGCTTTCTTT. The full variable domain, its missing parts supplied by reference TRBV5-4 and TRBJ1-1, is ETGVTQSPTHLIKTRGQQVTLRCSSQSGHNTVSWYQQALGQGPQFIFQYYREEENGRGNFPPRFSGLQFPNYSSELNVNALELDDSALYLCASSLSGRGLTEAFFGQGTRLTVV.

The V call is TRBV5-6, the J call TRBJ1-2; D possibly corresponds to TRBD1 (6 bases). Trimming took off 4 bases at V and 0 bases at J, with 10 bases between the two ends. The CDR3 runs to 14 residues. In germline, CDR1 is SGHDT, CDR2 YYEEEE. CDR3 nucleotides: TGTGCCAGCAGCCCACGGACAGCTAACTATGGCTACACCTTC. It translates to CASSPRTANYGYTF.

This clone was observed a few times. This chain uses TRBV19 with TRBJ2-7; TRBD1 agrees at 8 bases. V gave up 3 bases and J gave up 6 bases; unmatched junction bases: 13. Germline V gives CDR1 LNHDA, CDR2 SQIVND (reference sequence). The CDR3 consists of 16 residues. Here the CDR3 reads CASSIGQGKARVEQYF. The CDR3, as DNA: TGTGCCAGTAGTATCGGACAGGGCAAAGCGCGGGTCGAGCAGTACTTC.

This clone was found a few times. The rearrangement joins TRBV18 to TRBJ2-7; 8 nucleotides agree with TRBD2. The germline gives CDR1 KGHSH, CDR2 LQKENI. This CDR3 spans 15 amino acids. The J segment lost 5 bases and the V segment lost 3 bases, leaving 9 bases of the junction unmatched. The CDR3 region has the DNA TGTGCCAGCTCACCCTCTTTAGCGGGAAAAGACGAGCAGTACTTC. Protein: CASSPSLAGKDEQYF.

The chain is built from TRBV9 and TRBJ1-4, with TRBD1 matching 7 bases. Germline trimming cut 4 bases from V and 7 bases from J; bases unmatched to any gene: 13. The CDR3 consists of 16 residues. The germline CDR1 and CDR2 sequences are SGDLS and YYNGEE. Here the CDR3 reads CASSRQGARIGEKLFF. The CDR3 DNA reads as TGTGCCAGCAGCCGACAGGGCGCGAGGATCGGTGAAAAACTGTTTTTT.

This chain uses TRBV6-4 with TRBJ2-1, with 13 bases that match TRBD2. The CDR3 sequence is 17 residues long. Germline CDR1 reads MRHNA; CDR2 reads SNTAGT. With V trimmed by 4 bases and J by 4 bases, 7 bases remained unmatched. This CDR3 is CASSVSGTSGKYNEQFF. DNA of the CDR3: TGTGCCAGCAGTGTCTCCGGGACTAGCGGGAAATACAATGAGCAGTTCTTC.